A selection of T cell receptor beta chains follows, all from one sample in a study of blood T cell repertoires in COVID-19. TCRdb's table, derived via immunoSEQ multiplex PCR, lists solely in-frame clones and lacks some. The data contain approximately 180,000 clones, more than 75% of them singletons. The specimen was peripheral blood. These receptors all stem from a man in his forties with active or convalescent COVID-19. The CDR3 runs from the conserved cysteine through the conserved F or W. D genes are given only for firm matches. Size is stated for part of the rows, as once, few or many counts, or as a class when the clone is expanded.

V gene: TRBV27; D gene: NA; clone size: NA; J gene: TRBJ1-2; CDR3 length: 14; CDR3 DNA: TGTGCCAGCAGTTTATATCCAGGTCATAATGGCTACACCTTC; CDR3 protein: CASSLYPGHNGYTF
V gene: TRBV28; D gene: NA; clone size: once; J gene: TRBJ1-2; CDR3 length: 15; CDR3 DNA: TGTGCCAGCAGTTCCGGGCTCACGGGGGTCTATGGCTACACCTTC; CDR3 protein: CASSSGLTGVYGYTF
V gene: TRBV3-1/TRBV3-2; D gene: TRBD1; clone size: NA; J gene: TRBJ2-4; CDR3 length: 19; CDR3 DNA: TGTGCCAGCAGCCAAGGATCACTACAGGGGCGGATGGCCAAAAACATTCAGTACTTC; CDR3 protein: CASSQGSLQGRMAKNIQYF
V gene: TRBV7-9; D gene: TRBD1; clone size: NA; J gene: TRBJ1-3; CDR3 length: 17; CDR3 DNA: TGTGCCAGCAGCTCGACAGGGGCTAAATACTCTGGAAACACCATATATTTT; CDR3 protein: CASSSTGAKYSGNTIYF
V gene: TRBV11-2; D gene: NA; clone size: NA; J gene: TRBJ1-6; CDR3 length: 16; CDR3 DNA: TGTGCCAGCAGCTTCTTGTTTGGTCCAGTTAATTCACCCCTCCACTTT; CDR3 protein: CASSFLFGPVNSPLHF
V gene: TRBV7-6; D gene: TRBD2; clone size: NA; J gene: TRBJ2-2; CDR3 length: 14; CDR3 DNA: TGTGCCAGCACCATCGGGGGGGGCACCGGGGAGCTGTTTTTT; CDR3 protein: CASTIGGGTGELFF
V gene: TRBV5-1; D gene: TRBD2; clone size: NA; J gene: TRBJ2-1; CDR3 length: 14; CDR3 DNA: TGCGCCAGCAGTAGCGGGAGCATCAACAATGAGCAGTTCTTC; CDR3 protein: CASSSGSINNEQFF
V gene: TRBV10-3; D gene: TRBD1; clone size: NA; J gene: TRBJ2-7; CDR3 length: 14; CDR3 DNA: TGTGCCATCAGGGACGGGACAGGGGCGTACGAGCAGTACTTC; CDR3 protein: CAIRDGTGAYEQYF
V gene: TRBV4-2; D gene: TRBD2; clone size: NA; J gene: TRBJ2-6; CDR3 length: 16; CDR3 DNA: TGTGCCAGCAGCCAAGGCGGGGGCTCTGGGGCCAACGTCCTGACTTTC; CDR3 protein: CASSQGGGSGANVLTF
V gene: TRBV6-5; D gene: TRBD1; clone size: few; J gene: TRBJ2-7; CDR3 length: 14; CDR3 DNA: TGTGCCAGCAACCCTGGGGACAGGGGGTCCGAGCAGTACTTC; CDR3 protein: CASNPGDRGSEQYF
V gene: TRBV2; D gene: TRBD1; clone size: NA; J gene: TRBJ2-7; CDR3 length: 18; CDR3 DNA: TGTGCCAGCCTAGCTTCCATAGAGGGACAGGGCCATTTCGACGAGCAGTACTTC; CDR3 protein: CASLASIEGQGHFDEQYF
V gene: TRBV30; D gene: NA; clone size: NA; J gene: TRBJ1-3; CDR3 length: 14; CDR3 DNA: TGTGCCTGGACCGAAGGGAACAGGGGAAACACCATATATTTT; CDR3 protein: CAWTEGNRGNTIYF
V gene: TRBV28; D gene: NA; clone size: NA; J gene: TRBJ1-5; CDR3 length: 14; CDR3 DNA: TGTGCCAGCAGATTTTCCCTGGGGACACAGCCCCAGCATTTT; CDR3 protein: CASRFSLGTQPQHF
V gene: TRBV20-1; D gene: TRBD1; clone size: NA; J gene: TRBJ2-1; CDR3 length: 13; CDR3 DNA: TGCAGTGCTAGTCCAGGGGGCTGGGATGAGCAGTTCTTC; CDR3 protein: CSASPGGWDEQFF
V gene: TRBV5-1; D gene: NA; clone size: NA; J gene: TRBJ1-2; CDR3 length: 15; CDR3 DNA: TGCGCCAGCAGCCGAACGGGCGCGGGTTCTGGTGGCTACACCTTC; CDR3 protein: CASSRTGAGSGGYTF
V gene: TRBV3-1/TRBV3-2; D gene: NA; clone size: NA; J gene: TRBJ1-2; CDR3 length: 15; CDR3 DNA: TGTGCCAGCAGCCAAGAACCCGACGGGTACTATGGCTACACCTTC; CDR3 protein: CASSQEPDGYYGYTF
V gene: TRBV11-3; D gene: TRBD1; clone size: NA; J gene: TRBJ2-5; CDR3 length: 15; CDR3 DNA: TGTGCCAGCAGCTCCGGACAGGCGCCCCAAGAGACCCAGTACTTC; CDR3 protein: CASSSGQAPQETQYF
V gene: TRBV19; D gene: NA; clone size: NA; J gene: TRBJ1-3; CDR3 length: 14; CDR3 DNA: TGTGCCAGTAGCCCGGAGAGCTCTGGAAACACCATATATTTT; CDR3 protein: CASSPESSGNTIYF
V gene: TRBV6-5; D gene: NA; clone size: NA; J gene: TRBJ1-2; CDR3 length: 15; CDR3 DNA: TGTGCCAGCAGTTACTGGGAGGGGCGAAGCTATGGCTACACCTTC; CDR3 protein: CASSYWEGRSYGYTF
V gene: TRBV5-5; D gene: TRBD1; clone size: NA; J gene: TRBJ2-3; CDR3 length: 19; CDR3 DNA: TGTGCCAGCAGCTTGGCCGGGGCAGGGGGCGTCTCAGGCACAGATACGCAGTATTTT; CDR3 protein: CASSLAGAGGVSGTDTQYF
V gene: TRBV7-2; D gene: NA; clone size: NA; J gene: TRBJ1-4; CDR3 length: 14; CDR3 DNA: TGTGCCAGCAGCTTTTTCCGGGGAGGGGAAAAACTGTTTTTT; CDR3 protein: CASSFFRGGEKLFF
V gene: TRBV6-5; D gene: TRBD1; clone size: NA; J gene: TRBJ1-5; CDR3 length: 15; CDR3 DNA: TGTGCCAGCAGCTATACCGGGACAGGGAATCAGCCCCAGCATTTT; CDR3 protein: CASSYTGTGNQPQHF
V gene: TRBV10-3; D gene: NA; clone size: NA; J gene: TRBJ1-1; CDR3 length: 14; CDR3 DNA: TGTGCCATCACCATGACAGAAATGAACACTGAAGCTTTCTTT; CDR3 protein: CAITMTEMNTEAFF
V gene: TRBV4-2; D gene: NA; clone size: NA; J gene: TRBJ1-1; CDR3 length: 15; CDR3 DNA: TGTGCCAGCAGCCAGCAGGGAAGAACGAACACTGAAGCTTTCTTT; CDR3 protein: CASSQQGRTNTEAFF
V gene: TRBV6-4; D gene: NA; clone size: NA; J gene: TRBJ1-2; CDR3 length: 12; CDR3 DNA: TGTGCCAGCAGGGGGGCGGTAGGCGGCTACACCTTC; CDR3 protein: CASRGAVGGYTF
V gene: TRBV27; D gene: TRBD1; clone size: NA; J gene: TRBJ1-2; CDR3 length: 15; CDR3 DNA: TGTGCCAGCAGTTGGACAGGGGATTATAACTATGGCTACACCTTC; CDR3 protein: CASSWTGDYNYGYTF
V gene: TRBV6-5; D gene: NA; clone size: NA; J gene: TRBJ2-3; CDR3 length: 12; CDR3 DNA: TGTGCCAGCAGCCACGGGTCGGATACGCAGTATTTT; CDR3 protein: CASSHGSDTQYF
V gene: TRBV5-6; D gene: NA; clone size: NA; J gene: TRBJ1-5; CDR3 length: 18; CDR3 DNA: TGTGCCAGCAGCTTGGGAGGCCAACTTCTAGACAGCAATCAGCCCCAGCATTTT; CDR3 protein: CASSLGGQLLDSNQPQHF
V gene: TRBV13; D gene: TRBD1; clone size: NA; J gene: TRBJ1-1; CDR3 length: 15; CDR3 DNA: TGTGCCAGCAGCTTACACAGGGGCATGAACACTGAAGCTTTCTTT; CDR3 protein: CASSLHRGMNTEAFF
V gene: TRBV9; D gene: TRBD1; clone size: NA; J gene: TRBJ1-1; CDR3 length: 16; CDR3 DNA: TGTGCCAGCAGCCCCCGGGACAGGGGATTGAACACTGAAGCTTTCTTT; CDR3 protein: CASSPRDRGLNTEAFF